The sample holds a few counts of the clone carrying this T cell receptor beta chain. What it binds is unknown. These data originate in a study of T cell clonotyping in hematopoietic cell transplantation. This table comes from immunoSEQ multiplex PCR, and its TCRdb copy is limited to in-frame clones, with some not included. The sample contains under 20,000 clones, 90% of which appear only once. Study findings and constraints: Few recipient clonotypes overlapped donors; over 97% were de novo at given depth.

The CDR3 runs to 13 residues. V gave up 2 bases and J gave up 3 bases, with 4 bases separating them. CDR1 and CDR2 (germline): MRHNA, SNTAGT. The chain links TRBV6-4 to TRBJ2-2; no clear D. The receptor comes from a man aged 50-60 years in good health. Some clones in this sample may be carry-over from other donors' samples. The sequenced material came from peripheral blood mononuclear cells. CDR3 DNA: TGTGCCAGCAGTGACAGGGACACCGGGGAGCTGTTTTTT. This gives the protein CASSDRDTGELFF.